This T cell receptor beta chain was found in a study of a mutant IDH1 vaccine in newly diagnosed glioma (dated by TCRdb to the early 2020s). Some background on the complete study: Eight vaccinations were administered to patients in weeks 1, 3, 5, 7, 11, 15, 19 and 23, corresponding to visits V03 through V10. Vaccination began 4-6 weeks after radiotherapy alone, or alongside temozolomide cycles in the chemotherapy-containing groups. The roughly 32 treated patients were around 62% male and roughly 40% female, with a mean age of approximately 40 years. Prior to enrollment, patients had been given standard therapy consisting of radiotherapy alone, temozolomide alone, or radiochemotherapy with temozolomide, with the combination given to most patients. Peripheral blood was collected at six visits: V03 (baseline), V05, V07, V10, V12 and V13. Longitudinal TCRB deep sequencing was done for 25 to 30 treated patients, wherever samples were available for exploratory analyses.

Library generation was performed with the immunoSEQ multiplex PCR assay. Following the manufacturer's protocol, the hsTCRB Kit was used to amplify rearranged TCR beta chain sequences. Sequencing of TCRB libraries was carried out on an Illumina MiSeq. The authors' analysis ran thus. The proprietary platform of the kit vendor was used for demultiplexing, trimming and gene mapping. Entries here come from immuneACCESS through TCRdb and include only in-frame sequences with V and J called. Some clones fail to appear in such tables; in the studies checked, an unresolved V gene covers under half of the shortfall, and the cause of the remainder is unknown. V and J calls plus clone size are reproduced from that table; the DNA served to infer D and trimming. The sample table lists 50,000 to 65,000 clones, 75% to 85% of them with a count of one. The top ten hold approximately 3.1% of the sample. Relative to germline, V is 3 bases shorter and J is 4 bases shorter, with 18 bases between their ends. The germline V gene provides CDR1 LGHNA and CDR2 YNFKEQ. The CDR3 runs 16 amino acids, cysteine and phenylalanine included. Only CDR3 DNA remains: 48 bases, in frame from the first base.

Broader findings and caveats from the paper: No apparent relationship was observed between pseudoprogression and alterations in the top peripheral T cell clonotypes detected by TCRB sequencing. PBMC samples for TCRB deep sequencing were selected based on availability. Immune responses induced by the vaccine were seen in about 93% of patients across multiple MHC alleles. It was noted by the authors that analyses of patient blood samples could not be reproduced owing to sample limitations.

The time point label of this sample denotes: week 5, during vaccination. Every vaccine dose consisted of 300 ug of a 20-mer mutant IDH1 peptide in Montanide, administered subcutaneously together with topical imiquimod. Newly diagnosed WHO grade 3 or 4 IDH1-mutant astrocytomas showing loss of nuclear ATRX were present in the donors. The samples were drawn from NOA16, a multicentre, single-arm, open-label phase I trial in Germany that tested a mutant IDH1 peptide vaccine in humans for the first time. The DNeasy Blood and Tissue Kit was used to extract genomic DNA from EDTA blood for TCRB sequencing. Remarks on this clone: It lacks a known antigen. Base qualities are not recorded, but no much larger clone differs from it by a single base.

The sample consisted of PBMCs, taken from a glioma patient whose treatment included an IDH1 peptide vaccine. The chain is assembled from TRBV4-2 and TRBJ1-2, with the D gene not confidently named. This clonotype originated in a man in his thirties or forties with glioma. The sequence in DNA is TGTGCCAGCAGCCACTCCATGACGCAGACCCTCTATGGCTACACCTTC. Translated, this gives CASSHSMTQTLYGYTF.